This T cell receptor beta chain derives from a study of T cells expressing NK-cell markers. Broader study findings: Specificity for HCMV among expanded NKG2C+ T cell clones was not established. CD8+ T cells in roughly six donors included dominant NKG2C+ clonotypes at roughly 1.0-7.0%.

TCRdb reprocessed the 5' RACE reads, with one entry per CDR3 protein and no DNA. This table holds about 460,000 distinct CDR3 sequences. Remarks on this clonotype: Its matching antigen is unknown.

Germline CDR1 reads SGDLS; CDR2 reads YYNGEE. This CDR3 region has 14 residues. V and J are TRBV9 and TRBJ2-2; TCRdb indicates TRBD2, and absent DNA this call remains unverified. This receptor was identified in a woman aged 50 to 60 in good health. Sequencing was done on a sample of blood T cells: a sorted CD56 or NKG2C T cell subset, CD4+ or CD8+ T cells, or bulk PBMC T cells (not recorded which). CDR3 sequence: CASSVSGGFGELFF.